Sequencing of this T cell receptor beta chain was carried out in a study of cytomegalovirus exposure and HLA in healthy donors. General study results and limits: Accurate predictions that matched the HLA-A and HLA-B alleles of most subjects were reportedly made from TCR beta sequences. A previous analysis found most TCR beta V segments productive roughly 87% or roughly 30% of the time.

Deletions cut 0 bases from V and 0 bases from J, with 12 bases between. The CDR3 spans 17 residues. Germline CDR1 is PRHDT and CDR2 is FYEKMQ (reference sequence). The sample holds one count of this clone. What it binds is not known. 13 Jbeta primers and 60 Vbeta primers were used for the PCR. Sequencing was performed with immunoSEQ multiplex PCR; in TCRdb, only in-frame clones are kept and a portion is missing. The sample contains about 190,000 clones, around three quarters of which appear only once. This TCR came from a woman aged 18-30 years in good health and CMV-seronegative. The chain employs TRBV13 and TRBJ1-5, with D tentatively TRBD1 (5 bases). Sequences were obtained from PBMCs. The CDR3 DNA reads as TGTGCCAGCAGCTTAGGCAGAAAAGGGGCTAGCAATCAGCCCCAGCATTTT. Protein product: CASSLGRKGASNQPQHF.